Shown below are 32 T cell receptor beta chains from a single sample sequenced in a study of identical twins. TCRdb independently ran MiXCR on the 5' RACE reads; one entry per CDR3 protein. The sample gives 230,000 or so distinct CDR3 sequences, around 8.8% of which show up once; around 3% is in the top ten. The sample was also reused in another study, on yellow fever vaccine responses in identical twins.

Sequenced material: CD8+ T cells sorted from blood. The receptor source for this set is a woman between 18 and 29 years old in good health.

This chain connects TRBV10-3 to TRBJ2-7; a weak D match, TRBD1 (6 bases). Trimming stripped 0 bases from V and 2 bases from J, with 8 bases between. In germline, CDR1 is ENHRY, CDR2 SYGVKD. The CDR3 totals 14 residues. The CDR3, as DNA: TGTGCCATCAGTGAGTCGGCAGGGGCCTACGAGCAGTACTTC. Its protein product is CAISESAGAYEQYF.

As DNA, the CDR3 is TGCAGTGCTAGAGATTTTCGGCATCAAGGGAATGAGCAGTTCTTC. Amino acids: CSARDFRHQGNEQFF. V is TRBV20-1 and J is TRBJ2-1; D gene unclear. V lost 0 bases and J lost 7, with 16 bases in between. CDR1 and CDR2 (germline): DFQATT, SNEGSKA (reference sequence). The CDR3 is made up of 15 amino acids.

The V call is TRBV3-1, the J call TRBJ2-5; D gene uncertain. The CDR3 consists of 15 residues. In germline, CDR1 is LGHDT, CDR2 YNNKEL (reference sequence). The ends were cut back, 3 bases at V and 1 base at J, with 12 bases in the middle. The DNA for the CDR3 is TGTGCCAGCAGCCACCAAAGGGCAGGCCAAGAGACCCAGTACTTC. It translates to CASSHQRAGQETQYF.

A few counts support this clonotype. This chain joins TRBV4-3 and TRBJ2-3; 8 bases line up with TRBD2. The CDR3 spans 16 residues. Germline CDR1 and CDR2: LGHNA and YSLEER. The trim removed 3 bases at V and 3 bases at J, leaving 8 bases unmatched. The CDR3 DNA is TGCGCCAGCAGCCAGATAAGCGGGAGTGGTACAGATACGCAGTATTTT. This sequence encodes CASSQISGSGTDTQYF.

This clonotype has a count of ten or more. The J gene is TRBJ2-1, the V gene TRBV5-6; 7 nucleotides align to TRBD2. Germline CDR1 SGHDT, CDR2 YYEEEE. CDR3 length: 15 amino acids. V gave up 2 bases and J gave up 6 bases; unmatched junction bases: 8. CDR3 amino acids: CASSLRLAPPNEQFF. CDR3 bases: TGTGCCAGCAGCTTAAGACTAGCTCCCCCCAATGAGCAGTTCTTC. The full variable domain, in which reference TRBV5-6 and TRBJ2-1 provide the parts outside the CDR3, is DAGVTQSPTHLIKTRGQQVTLRCSPKSGHDTVSWYQQALGQGPQFIFQYYEEEERQRGNFPDRFSGHQFPNYSSELNVNALLLGDSALYLCASSLRLAPPNEQFFGPGTRLTVL.

Ten or more counts support this clonotype. The CDR3 loop reads CATGGTNPYNEQFF. CDR3 nucleotide sequence: TGTGCCACCGGCGGGACTAATCCCTACAATGAGCAGTTCTTC. The V call is TRBV15, the J call TRBJ2-1; 7 positions match TRBD2. With V trimmed by 8 bases and J by 2 bases, 6 bases remained unmatched. Germline V gene sequence: CDR1 LNHNV, CDR2 YYDKDF (reference sequence). This CDR3 has 14 amino acids.

This clonotype was seen repeatedly, ten times or more. V usage is TRBV12-3 or TRBV12-4 and J usage is TRBJ2-3, with 13 bases that match TRBD2. With 4 bases clipped from V and 6 bases from J, the junction kept 4 bases outside the gene matches. This CDR3 comprises 15 residues. CDR3 coding DNA: TGTGCCAGCAGTTCTGGACTAGCGGGAGTTGATACGCAGTATTTT. Protein product: CASSSGLAGVDTQYF.

This clonotype was seen a few times. The genes are TRBV20-1 and TRBJ2-1; no firm D call. Germline V gene sequence: CDR1 DFQATT, CDR2 SNEGSKA (reference sequence). V lost 6 bases, J lost 4 bases, and 13 bases lay in between. This CDR3 is built from 13 residues. The CDR3 spells CSAWTTSYNEQFF. The CDR3 DNA follows: TGCAGTGCGTGGACCACCTCATACAATGAGCAGTTCTTC.

This clonotype was seen at least ten times. The V call is TRBV29-1, the J call TRBJ2-6, with TRBD1 as a possible D gene (6 bases). The germline V gene encodes CDR1 SQVTM and CDR2 ANQGSEA. Trimming stripped 4 bases from V and 2 bases from J, with 9 bases between. The CDR3 has 14 residues. CDR3 DNA sequence: TGCAGCGTTGGGTCAGGGGCTGGGGCCAACGTCCTGACTTTC. It is translated as CSVGSGAGANVLTF.

This clonotype was observed a few times. The genes are TRBV27 and TRBJ2-1; D is possibly TRBD1 (5 bases). From germline, CDR1 is MNHEY and CDR2 SMNVEV (reference sequence). With 9 bases removed from V and 7 bases from J, the gap between germline ends came to 13 bases. The CDR3 consists of 12 residues. CDR3 region: CASMDNPNEQFF. CDR3 in DNA: TGTGCCAGTATGGACAACCCTAATGAGCAGTTCTTC.

This clonotype was picked up many times. The chain has TRBV15 and TRBJ2-7; 10 positions match TRBD2. Per the germline V gene, CDR1 is LNHNV and CDR2 is YYDKDF (reference sequence). V gave up 0 bases and J gave up 3 bases; unmatched junction bases: 14. CDR3 length equals 19 residues. The CDR3 bases are TGTGCCACCAGCAGAGAGTCGGGCTCACTAGCGGGGAATGTCTACGAGCAGTACTTC. Amino acid sequence: CATSRESGSLAGNVYEQYF.

The genes are TRBV7-9 and TRBJ1-4; possibly TRBD1 for D (5 bases). The V end lost 7 bases, the J end lost 8 bases, and 14 bases lay between the germline ends. The CDR3 extends over 13 amino acids. Germline loops: CDR1 SEHNR, CDR2 FQNEAQ (reference sequence). CDR3 residues: CASNSGTGEKLFF. Written as DNA, the CDR3 is TGTGCCAGCAACTCAGGGACGGGAGAAAAACTGTTTTTT.

This clonotype was observed a few times. The V gene is TRBV7-6, the J gene TRBJ2-5, with D possibly called TRBD1 or TRBD2 (5 bases each). The V end was cut by 2 bases, the J end by 2 bases, with 9 bases between. This CDR3 contains 14 residues. The V gene's germline CDR1 is SGHVS and CDR2 FNYEAQ. The CDR3 protein is CASSLFEGQETQYF. The CDR3 bases are TGTGCCAGCAGCTTATTTGAGGGGCAAGAGACCCAGTACTTC. Filled out from reference TRBV7-6 and TRBJ2-5, the complete variable domain reads GAGVSQSPRYKVTKRGQDVALRCDPISGHVSLYWYRQALGQGPEFLTYFNYEAQQDKSGLPNDRFSAERPEGSISTLTIQRTEQRDSAMYRCASSLFEGQETQYFGPGTRLLVL.

The table lists this clonotype with a few counts. CDR3 protein: CAATEGLARRNEQFF. DNA for the CDR3: TGTGCCGCCACGGAGGGACTAGCGAGGCGGAATGAGCAGTTCTTC. The rearrangement uses TRBV6-2 or TRBV6-3 and TRBJ2-1, with 10 positions matching TRBD2. The ends lost 11 bases at V and 7 bases at J; junction bases unmatched: 14. Germline CDR1 and CDR2: MNHEY and SVGEGT. The CDR3 has 15 amino acids.

This clonotype came up a few times. The chain couples TRBV5-1 to TRBJ2-7; perhaps TRBD2 as D (5 bases). Germline V gene data show CDR1 as SGHRS and CDR2 as YFSETQ. The CDR3 has 12 amino acids. Trimming cost V 7 bases and J 2 bases, with 10 bases left between them. CDR3 nucleotides: TGCGCCAGCGCCGGGGTCCCCTACGAGCAGTACTTC. Translated, it gives CASAGVPYEQYF.

This clonotype was recorded a few times. This chain joins TRBV24-1 and TRBJ1-2; D call uncertain. Trimming stripped 5 bases from V and 4 bases from J, with 16 bases between. Looked up from germline, CDR1 is KGHDR and CDR2 is SFDVKD. This CDR3 has 15 residues. The CDR3 is CATSALGPDGYGYTF. The CDR3 DNA follows: TGTGCCACCAGTGCCCTGGGTCCCGACGGCTATGGCTACACCTTC.

This clonotype was seen more than once but under ten times. This chain links TRBV5-1 with TRBJ2-1; no reliable D call. The CDR3 has 16 amino acids. Germline V gene data show CDR1 as SGHRS and CDR2 as YFSETQ. V was shortened by 3 bases and J by 0 bases, with 13 bases between the two germline ends. Written as DNA, the CDR3 is TGCGCCAGCAGCTCCGCCACGTCTAGCTCCTACAATGAGCAGTTCTTC. This translates into CASSSATSSSYNEQFF.

This clonotype was counted only a few times. The V call is TRBV3-1, the J call TRBJ2-3; 14 bases fit TRBD2. After removal of 2 bases from V and 0 bases from J, the junction contained 10 bases not matched to a gene. In germline, CDR1 is LGHDT, CDR2 YNNKEL (reference sequence). This CDR3 comprises 20 residues. CDR3 residues: CASSQLGLAGEKLSTDTQYF. The CDR3 bases are TGTGCCAGCAGCCAACTGGGACTAGCGGGAGAGAAACTAAGCACAGATACGCAGTATTTT.

This clonotype appeared many times. This chain joins TRBV29-1 and TRBJ2-1; perhaps TRBD1 as D (5 bases). V was pared by 6 bases and J by 8 bases, with 11 bases between. There are 11 residues in the CDR3. CDR1 is SQVTM, CDR2 ANQGSEA, per germline. CDR3 residues: CSVPFRDEQFF. Written as DNA, the CDR3 is TGCAGCGTCCCCTTCAGGGATGAGCAGTTCTTC.

This clonotype was recorded a few times. The V and J genes are TRBV21-1 and TRBJ2-2; the table's D call, TRBD1, has no DNA check behind it. TRBV21-1 is a known pseudogene. This CDR3 contains 20 residues. Written as DNA, the CDR3 is TGTGCCAGCAGCTGTCGCTTGGAGGACAGGGGGCGATTCCCCTCCGGGGAGCTGTTTTTT. Amino acids: CASSCRLEDRGRFPSGELFF.

The chain links TRBV12-3 or TRBV12-4 to TRBJ1-2; D may be TRBD1 (5 bases). V lost 1 base and J 6 bases, leaving 15 bases between the germline ends. The CDR3 covers 15 residues. The CDR3 reads CASSLVTVPDHGYTF. DNA for the CDR3: TGTGCCAGCAGTTTAGTGACAGTTCCTGACCATGGCTACACCTTC.

This clonotype has a handful of counts. The rearrangement joins TRBV19 to TRBJ2-5; 9 bases match TRBD2. The germline CDR1 and CDR2 sequences are LNHDA and SQIVND (reference sequence). The CDR3 loop spans 16 amino acids. Trimming at V came to 2 bases and at J to 2 bases, leaving 6 bases not matched to a gene. CDR3: CASSIYSGGPQETQYF. For the CDR3, the DNA is TGTGCCAGTAGTATATATAGCGGGGGACCTCAAGAGACCCAGTACTTC.

This clonotype was detected many times. V gene TRBV4-3 combines with J gene TRBJ1-5; weak D call: TRBD1 (6 bases). The V end was cut by 0 bases, the J end by 5 bases, with 8 bases between. Germline V CDR1 and CDR2: LGHNA, YSLEER. The CDR3 has 14 residues. The CDR3 DNA follows: TGCGCCAGCAGCCAAGACAGGGGTTATCAGCCCCAGCATTTT. This codes for CASSQDRGYQPQHF.

The V and J genes are TRBV7-2 and TRBJ2-1; no definite D call. The germline CDR1 and CDR2 sequences are SGHTA and FQGNSA. The CDR3 extends over 14 amino acids. With 2 bases removed from V and 1 base from J, the gap between germline ends came to 6 bases. The CDR3 DNA reads TGTGCCAGCAGCTTATGGCAGTCCTACAATGAGCAGTTCTTC. Translating it yields CASSLWQSYNEQFF. Drawing the rest from reference TRBV7-2 and TRBJ2-1, the complete variable domain is GAGVSQSPSNKVTEKGKDVELRCDPISGHTALYWYRQSLGQGLEFLIYFQGNSAPDKSGLPSDRFSAERTGGSVSTLTIQRTQQEDSAVYLCASSLWQSYNEQFFGPGTRLTVL.

This clonotype was counted at least ten times. The chain is built from TRBV7-9 and TRBJ2-7, with 7 bases matching TRBD2. Germline lookup yields CDR1 SEHNR and CDR2 FQNEAQ (reference sequence). V dropped 7 bases and J dropped 6; count of bases not matched to a gene: 6. There are 12 residues in the CDR3. As DNA, the CDR3 is TGTGCCAGCAACCTGGGGGGGACCGAGCAGTACTTC. Translation gives CASNLGGTEQYF.

This clonotype was seen many times. The chain recombines TRBV5-8 with TRBJ2-7, with TRBD1 identical over 11 bases. This CDR3 has 14 residues. CDR1 is SGHTS, CDR2 YDEGEE, per germline. The junction had 7 bases not matched to a gene; V was cut back by 7 bases and J by 4 bases. The CDR3 sequence is CASQSRDRGYEQYF. CDR3 nucleotides: TGTGCCAGCCAAAGCCGGGACAGGGGGTACGAGCAGTACTTC.

The gene calls are TRBV27 and TRBJ2-3, with TRBD2 identical over 10 bases. V lost 7 bases to trimming and J lost 6 bases; unmatched junction nucleotides: 10. The germline V gene has CDR1 MNHEY and CDR2 SMNVEV (reference sequence). This CDR3 is built from 15 residues. The CDR3 nucleotides read TGTGCCAGCACCCCGGTGCTAGCGGGGGATGATACGCAGTATTTT. Amino acid sequence: CASTPVLAGDDTQYF.

The rearrangement joins TRBV7-9 to TRBJ2-1, with a weak D call TRBD2 (7 bases). The CDR3 contains 15 residues. Trimming left V 8 bases short and J 0 bases short, with 14 bases between. CDR1 is SEHNR, CDR2 FQNEAQ, per germline (reference sequence). CDR3 nucleotides: TGTGCCAGCGACAGGAGCGGGGCCTCCTACAATGAGCAGTTCTTC. Translating it yields CASDRSGASYNEQFF.

This clonotype was counted ten times or more. The J gene is TRBJ1-2, the V gene TRBV6-4; D is possibly TRBD1 (5 bases). The CDR3 extends over 16 amino acids. Trimming took off 0 bases at V and 0 bases at J, with 11 bases between the two ends. Germline CDR1 and CDR2: MRHNA and SNTAGT. DNA for the CDR3: TGTGCCAGCAGTGACTCCCCTGACAGAGCTAACTATGGCTACACCTTC. This codes for CASSDSPDRANYGYTF.

This clonotype has only a few counts. The chain carries TRBV5-1 and TRBJ2-7, with TRBD2 matching over 12 bases. Germline V CDR1 and CDR2: SGHRS, YFSETQ. The trim removed 3 bases at V and 7 bases at J, leaving 8 bases unmatched. This CDR3 comprises 15 residues. This CDR3 is CASSSRLAGGNEQYF. In DNA form, the CDR3 reads TGCGCCAGCAGCTCTAGGCTAGCGGGAGGGAATGAGCAGTACTTC.

This clonotype has just a few counts. The chain uses TRBV20-1 and TRBJ2-7, with 7 bases matching TRBD1. CDR1 and CDR2 from the germline V gene are DFQATT and SNEGSKA (reference sequence). The CDR3 length is 14 residues. Trimming removed 3 bases from V and 0 bases from J; junction bases left unmatched: 5. The CDR3 reads CSASFAGGSYEQYF. The CDR3 DNA reads TGCAGTGCTAGTTTCGCAGGGGGCTCCTACGAGCAGTACTTC.

This clonotype has at least ten counts. The chain combines TRBV27 with TRBJ2-7; TRBD2 matches 11 bases. The V gene's germline CDR1 is MNHEY and CDR2 SMNVEV (reference sequence). This CDR3 has 17 amino acids. Trimming cost V 0 bases and J 4 bases; bases outside gene matches: 8. As DNA, the CDR3 is TGTGCCAGCAGTTTATCGTGGCTAGCGGGAGGTTTTTACGAGCAGTACTTC. This sequence encodes CASSLSWLAGGFYEQYF.